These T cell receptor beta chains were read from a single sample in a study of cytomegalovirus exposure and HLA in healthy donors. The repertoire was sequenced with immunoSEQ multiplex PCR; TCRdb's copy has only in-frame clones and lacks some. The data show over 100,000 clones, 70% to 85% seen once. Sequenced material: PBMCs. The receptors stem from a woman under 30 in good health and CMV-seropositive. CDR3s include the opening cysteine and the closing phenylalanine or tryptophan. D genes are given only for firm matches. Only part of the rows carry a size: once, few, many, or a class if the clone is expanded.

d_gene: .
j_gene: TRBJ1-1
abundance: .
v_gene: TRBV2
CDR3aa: CASSFGGRGGSTEAFF
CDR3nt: TGTGCCAGCAGTTTTGGGGGGAGGGGGGGGTCTACTGAAGCTTTCTTT

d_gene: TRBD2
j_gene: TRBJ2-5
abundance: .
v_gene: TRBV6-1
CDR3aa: CASSGSGGAKTQYF
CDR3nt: TGTGCCAGCAGTGGTAGCGGGGGGGCAAAGACCCAGTACTTC

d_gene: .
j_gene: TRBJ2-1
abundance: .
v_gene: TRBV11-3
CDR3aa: CASSLGLRSYNEQFF
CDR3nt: TGTGCCAGCAGCTTGGGACTGCGCTCCTACAATGAGCAGTTCTTC

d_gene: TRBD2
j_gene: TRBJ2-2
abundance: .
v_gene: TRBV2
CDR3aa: CASSEPGGPAGELFF
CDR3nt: TGTGCCAGCAGTGAACCGGGGGGGCCCGCCGGGGAGCTGTTTTTT

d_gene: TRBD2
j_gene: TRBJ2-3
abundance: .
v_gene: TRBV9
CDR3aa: CASSPYGGDTDTQYF
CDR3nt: TGTGCCAGCAGCCCCTACGGGGGGGACACAGATACGCAGTATTTT

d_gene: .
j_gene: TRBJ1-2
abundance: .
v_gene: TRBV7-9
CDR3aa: CASSPGGDGYTF
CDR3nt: TGTGCCAGTAGCCCGGGAGGGGATGGCTACACCTTC

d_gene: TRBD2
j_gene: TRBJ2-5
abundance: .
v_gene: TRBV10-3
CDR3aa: CAIGTSGGTQETQYF
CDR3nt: TGTGCCATCGGGACTAGCGGGGGTACCCAAGAGACCCAGTACTTC

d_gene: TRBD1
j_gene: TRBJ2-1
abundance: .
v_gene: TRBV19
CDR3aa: CASSRDRGPNEQFF
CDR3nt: TGTGCCAGTAGCCGGGACAGGGGCCCTAATGAGCAGTTCTTC

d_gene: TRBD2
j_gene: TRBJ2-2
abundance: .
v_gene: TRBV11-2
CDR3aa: CASRNRAGGPPNTGELFF
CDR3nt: TGTGCCAGCCGAAATCGAGCGGGGGGGCCCCCGAACACCGGGGAGCTGTTTTTT

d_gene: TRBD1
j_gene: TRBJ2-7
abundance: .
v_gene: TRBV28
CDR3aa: CASSPGTGYEQYF
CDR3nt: TGTGCCAGCAGTCCCGGGACAGGGTACGAGCAGTACTTC

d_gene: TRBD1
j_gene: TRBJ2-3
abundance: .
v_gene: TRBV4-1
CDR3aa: CASSHRQGAYEDTQYF
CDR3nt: TGCGCCAGCAGCCACAGACAGGGGGCATATGAAGATACGCAGTATTTT

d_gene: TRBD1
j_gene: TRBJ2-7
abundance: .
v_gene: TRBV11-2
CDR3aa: CASSIGQVSEQYF
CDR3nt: TGTGCCAGCAGCATCGGACAGGTTAGCGAGCAGTACTTC

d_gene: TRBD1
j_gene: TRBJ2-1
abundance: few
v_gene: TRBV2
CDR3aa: CASSVLADRDNEQFF
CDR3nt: TGTGCCAGCAGTGTCCTCGCGGACAGGGACAATGAGCAGTTCTTC

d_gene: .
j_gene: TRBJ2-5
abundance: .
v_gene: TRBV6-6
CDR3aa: CASSRGSSFETQYF
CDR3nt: TGTGCCAGCAGTAGGGGTAGCTCGTTCGAGACCCAGTACTTC

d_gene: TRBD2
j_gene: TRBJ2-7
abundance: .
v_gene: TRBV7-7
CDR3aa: CASSLYGGDSYEQYF
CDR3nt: TGTGCCAGCAGCTTATACGGGGGGGACTCCTACGAGCAGTACTTC

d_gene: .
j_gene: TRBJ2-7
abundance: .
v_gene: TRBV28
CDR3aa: CASSLDSLYEQYF
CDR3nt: TGTGCCAGCAGTTTAGACAGCCTCTACGAGCAGTACTTC

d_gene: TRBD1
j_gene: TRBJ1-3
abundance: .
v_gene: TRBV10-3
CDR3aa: CAIRDRSGNTIYF
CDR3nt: TGTGCCATCAGGGACAGGAGCGGAAACACCATATATTTT

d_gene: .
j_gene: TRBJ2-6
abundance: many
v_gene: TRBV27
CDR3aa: CASSSISGANVLTF
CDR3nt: TGTGCCAGCAGTTCAATCTCTGGGGCCAACGTCCTGACTTTC

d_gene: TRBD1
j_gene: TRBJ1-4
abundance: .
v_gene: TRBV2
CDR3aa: CASSEAKGQGEKLFF
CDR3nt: TGTGCCAGCAGTGAAGCTAAGGGACAGGGGGAAAAACTGTTTTTT

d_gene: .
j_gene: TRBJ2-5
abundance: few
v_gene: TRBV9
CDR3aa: CAIQGTQYF
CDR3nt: TGTGCCATCCAGGGGACCCAGTACTTC

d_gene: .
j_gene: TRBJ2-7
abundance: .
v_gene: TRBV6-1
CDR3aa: CASSERAGTSYEQYF
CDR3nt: TGTGCCAGCAGTGAGAGGGCAGGGACTTCCTACGAGCAGTACTTC

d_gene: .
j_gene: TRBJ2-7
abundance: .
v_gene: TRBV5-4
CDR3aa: CASSLAGGSYEQYF
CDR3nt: TGTGCCAGCAGCTTGGCGGGTGGATCCTACGAGCAGTACTTC

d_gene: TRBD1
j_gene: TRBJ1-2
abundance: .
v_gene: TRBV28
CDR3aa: CASTRRGESYGYTF
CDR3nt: TGTGCCAGCACCCGCAGGGGGGAGTCCTATGGCTACACCTTC

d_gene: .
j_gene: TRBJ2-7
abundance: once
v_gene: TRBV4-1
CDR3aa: CASSQVEGANYEQYF
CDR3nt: TGCGCCAGCAGCCAAGTTGAAGGGGCGAACTACGAGCAGTACTTC

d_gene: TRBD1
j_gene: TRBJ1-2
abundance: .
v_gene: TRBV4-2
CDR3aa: CASSQDIRDREGYTF
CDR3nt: TGTGCCAGCAGCCAAGATATCCGGGACAGGGAGGGCTACACCTTC

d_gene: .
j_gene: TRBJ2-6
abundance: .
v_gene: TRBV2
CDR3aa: CASNPRGPSSGANVLTF
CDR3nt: TGTGCCAGCAATCCCAGGGGACCCAGCTCTGGGGCCAACGTCCTGACTTTC